Each of the 22 T cell receptor beta chains below was sequenced from the same sample in a study of CD8+ T cells in alopecia areata. Noted treatment: oral pan-JAK inhibitor, 5-10 mg twice daily. Extracted RNA was reverse transcribed into cDNA, the sequencing template. The data were produced by immunoSEQ multiplex PCR, yet TCRdb's version contains in-frame clones alone and is incomplete. Among approximately 150,000 clones listed, approximately 62% were seen once. This specimen consisted of CD4+ T cells sorted from blood, obtained at week 24, from a patient treated with tofacitinib. These receptors originate from a human donor with alopecia areata.

This chain joins TRBV6-5 and TRBJ2-5, with 7 nucleotides matching TRBD1. Looked up from germline, CDR1 is MNHEY and CDR2 is SVGAGI. CDR3 length equals 13 residues. V shed 8 bases, J shed 1 base, and the junction held 4 bases outside the gene matches. DNA for the CDR3: TGTGCCAGCGGATGGACAGGCCAAGAGACCCAGTACTTC. Encoded protein: CASGWTGQETQYF.

This chain connects TRBV7-2 to TRBJ2-5; D might be TRBD2 (6 bases). The V end lost 5 bases, the J end lost 5 bases, and 18 bases lay between the germline ends. Germline assignment: CDR1 SGHTA and CDR2 FQGNSA. The CDR3 is 15 residues long. The CDR3 DNA reads TGTGCCAGCAGCCCGCGGGACTCCCAGAGGGAGACCCAGTACTTC. Protein: CASSPRDSQRETQYF.

The chain carries TRBV7-9 and TRBJ1-6; D gene unclear. The CDR3 length is 16 residues. V lost 6 bases and J lost 8, with 20 bases in between. Germline V gives CDR1 SEHNR, CDR2 FQNEAQ (reference sequence). CDR3 sequence (DNA): TGTGCCAGCAGATCACCCCCGGGCAAGGATCATTCACCCCTCCACTTT. Residues: CASRSPPGKDHSPLHF. The entire variable domain, with the rest obtained from reference TRBV7-9 and TRBJ1-6, is as follows: DTGVSQNPRHKITKRGQNVTFRCDPISEHNRLYWYRQTLGQGPEFLTYFQNEAQLEKSRLLSDRFSAERPKGSFSTLEIQRTEQGDSAMYLCASRSPPGKDHSPLHFGNGTRLTVT.

This chain joins TRBV7-9 and TRBJ2-7, with D perhaps TRBD2 (6 bases). The CDR3 runs to 13 residues. With 5 bases removed from V and 5 bases from J, the gap between germline ends came to 13 bases. Germline V CDR1 and CDR2: SEHNR, FQNEAQ (reference sequence). The CDR3 sequence is CASSPYGGDEQYF. The DNA for the CDR3 is TGTGCCAGCAGCCCTTATGGAGGGGACGAGCAGTACTTC.

The V call is TRBV19, the J call TRBJ2-5; 8 nucleotides match TRBD1. The CDR3 length is 13 residues. J was trimmed by 2 bases and V by 7 bases; bases with no gene match: 3. Germline V lookup: CDR1 LNHDA, CDR2 SQIVND (reference sequence). The CDR3 loop reads CASTGQGQETQYF. In DNA, the CDR3 is TGTGCCAGTACTGGACAGGGACAAGAGACCCAGTACTTC.

The rearrangement uses TRBV5-4 and TRBJ2-3; 7 nucleotides align to TRBD2. From germline, CDR1 is SGHNT and CDR2 YYREEE (reference sequence). With V trimmed by 4 bases and J by 0 bases, 5 bases remained unmatched. This CDR3 has 15 residues. CDR3: CASSQDGGSTDTQYF. The CDR3 DNA follows: TGTGCCAGCAGCCAGGACGGGGGGAGCACAGATACGCAGTATTTT. Supplemented by reference TRBV5-4 and TRBJ2-3, the full variable domain reads ETGVTQSPTHLIKTRGQQVTLRCSSQSGHNTVSWYQQALGQGPQFIFQYYREEENGRGNFPPRFSGLQFPNYSSELNVNALELDDSALYLCASSQDGGSTDTQYFGPGTRLTVL.

The chain carries TRBV9 and TRBJ2-3, with D tentatively TRBD1 or TRBD2 (7 bases each). Germline CDR1 reads SGDLS; CDR2 reads YYNGEE. The CDR3 loop spans 18 amino acids. V lost 0 bases to trimming and J lost 0 bases, with 17 bases between them. CDR3 bases: TGTGCCAGCAGCGTAGCCCCGACAGGGCGGGGGAGCACAGATACGCAGTATTTT. Protein: CASSVAPTGRGSTDTQYF.

CDR3 amino acids: CAWRKELAADTQYF. The CDR3 DNA is TGTGCCTGGAGGAAAGAACTAGCGGCAGATACGCAGTATTTT. The chain combines TRBV30 with TRBJ2-3, with 8 bases aligning to TRBD2. Trimming at V came to 3 bases and at J to 4 bases, leaving 6 bases not matched to a gene. CDR1 and CDR2 (germline): GTSNPN, SVGIG (reference sequence). CDR3 length: 14 residues.

This clone has more than one count but fewer than ten. This sequence joins TRBV18 and TRBJ1-1; possible D gene TRBD1, 5 bases. Trimming pared 5 bases from V and 10 bases from J, leaving 20 bases between. Per germline, CDR1 KGHSH and CDR2 LQKENI. The CDR3 totals 14 residues. The CDR3 loop is CASSRGDRAEGAFF. The CDR3 nucleotides are TGTGCCAGCTCAAGAGGGGATAGGGCCGAGGGAGCTTTCTTT.

The V call is TRBV25-1, the J call TRBJ1-6, with D possibly being TRBD1 (6 bases). The V and J ends lost 5 bases and 0 bases respectively, with 14 bases between them. The CDR3 totals 17 residues. From germline, CDR1 is MGHDK and CDR2 SYGVNS. The CDR3 protein is CASSPETGSSYNSPLHF. CDR3 in DNA: TGTGCCAGCAGTCCTGAGACAGGCAGCTCCTATAATTCACCCCTCCACTTT.

The V call is TRBV29-1, the J call TRBJ2-7, with TRBD1 as a possible D gene (5 bases). The CDR3 has 13 amino acids. The V end lost 4 bases, the J end lost 2 bases, and 12 bases lay between the germline ends. Germline V gives CDR1 SQVTM, CDR2 ANQGSEA. CDR3 DNA: TGCAGCGTTGTGAAGGGGCCAGCCTACGAGCAGTACTTC. It yields the protein CSVVKGPAYEQYF.

In its sample, this clone was seen a few times. The CDR3 DNA reads TGTGCCAGCAGACAACAGGGCATAGGAACCTACGAGCAGTACTTC. The encoded protein is CASRQQGIGTYEQYF. The chain combines TRBV7-9 with TRBJ2-7; tentatively, D is TRBD1 (6 bases). V lost 6 bases to trimming and J lost 2 bases, with 17 bases between them. The germline V gene has CDR1 SEHNR and CDR2 FQNEAQ (reference sequence). The length of the CDR3 is 15 residues. The full variable domain, rest sourced from reference TRBV7-9 and TRBJ2-7, is DTGVSQNPRHKITKRGQNVTFRCDPISEHNRLYWYRQTLGQGPEFLTYFQNEAQLEKSRLLSDRFSAERPKGSFSTLEIQRTEQGDSAMYLCASRQQGIGTYEQYFGPGTRLTVT.

The gene calls are TRBV6-5 and TRBJ1-1; D remains ambiguous. This CDR3 has 13 amino acids. V shed 0 bases and J shed 2 bases, with 4 bases lying between them. Germline lookup yields CDR1 MNHEY and CDR2 SVGAGI. This CDR3 reads CASSYSHNTEAFF. The DNA of the CDR3 is TGTGCCAGCAGTTACTCCCACAACACTGAAGCTTTCTTT.

The chain carries TRBV30 and TRBJ1-6; D perhaps matches TRBD1 (5 bases). V was trimmed by 5 bases and J by 7 bases, leaving 12 bases between them. CDR1 and CDR2 from the germline V gene are GTSNPN and SVGIG (reference sequence). This CDR3 has 13 residues. CDR3 sequence reads: CAWEGRGNSPLHF. CDR3 DNA sequence: TGTGCCTGGGAGGGGAGAGGGAATTCACCCCTCCACTTT.

The rearrangement uses TRBV11-2 and TRBJ2-3; D ambiguous. This CDR3 has 12 amino acids. Germline V gene data show CDR1 as SGHAT and CDR2 as FQNNGV. V was clipped by 4 bases and J by 4 bases, with 6 bases between them. Written as DNA, the CDR3 is TGTGCCAGCAGCTACTACGCAGATACGCAGTATTTT. Amino acids: CASSYYADTQYF.

The chain is built from TRBV23-1 and TRBJ1-6; no clear D. TRBV23-1 is given ORF status, its function remaining uncertain. The CDR3 is 14 amino acids. Deletions cut 0 bases from V and 4 bases from J, with 4 bases between. The CDR3 coding sequence is TGCGCCAGCAGTCAATCAGGATATAATTCACCCCTCCACTTT. This encodes CASSQSGYNSPLHF.

The rearrangement uses TRBV4-2 and TRBJ2-7, with 8 positions matching TRBD1. The V segment lost 3 bases and the J segment 4 bases; nucleotides outside the gene matches: 14. The CDR3 consists of 17 residues. Germline CDR1 and CDR2: LGHNA and YNFKEQ. The CDR3, as DNA: TGTGCCAGCAGCCATCCAAACCCGACAGGGGAGCTATACGAGCAGTACTTC. This translates into CASSHPNPTGELYEQYF.

The CDR3 loop is CSVGEGTADTQYF. The DNA for the CDR3 is TGCAGCGTTGGCGAAGGGACGGCAGATACGCAGTATTTT. This rearrangement joins TRBV29-1 to TRBJ2-3, with D perhaps matching TRBD1 or TRBD2 (5 bases each). The germline V and J ends were trimmed by 4 bases and 4 bases, with 12 bases remaining between them. This CDR3 region has 13 residues. Germline assignment: CDR1 SQVTM and CDR2 ANQGSEA.

This rearrangement joins TRBV5-6 to TRBJ2-7, with unresolved D. The ends were cut back, 4 bases at V and 7 bases at J, with 15 bases in the middle. This CDR3 contains 13 residues. The germline gives CDR1 SGHDT, CDR2 YYEEEE. CDR3 DNA: TGTGCCAGCAGCGTTGGGATACTCGGGGAGCAGTACTTC. Encoded protein: CASSVGILGEQYF.

This chain uses TRBV6-1 with TRBJ1-5; D unclear. V lost 4 bases, J lost 3 bases, and 13 bases lay in between. Looked up from germline, CDR1 is MNHNS and CDR2 is SASEGT. The CDR3 extends over 15 amino acids. The CDR3 bases are TGTGCCAGCAGTGCTACTTACAAGGACAATCAGCCCCAGCATTTT. Its translation is CASSATYKDNQPQHF.

Only a few counts were recorded for this clone. The rearrangement uses TRBV5-1 and TRBJ2-3; D remains ambiguous. The CDR3 is 14 residues long. CDR1 and CDR2 from the germline V gene are SGHRS and YFSETQ. V shed 0 bases and J shed 2 bases, with 7 bases lying between them. CDR3 in amino acids: CASSLDSPTDTQYF. The CDR3 DNA reads as TGCGCCAGCAGCTTGGACAGTCCCACAGATACGCAGTATTTT.

The V call is TRBV18, the J call TRBJ2-7, with TRBD1 identical over 7 bases. V was pared by 0 bases and J by 2 bases, with 10 bases of the junction left unmatched. There are 17 residues in the CDR3. Germline loops: CDR1 KGHSH, CDR2 LQKENI. The CDR3 region is CASSPPWAGGNPYEQYF. CDR3 coding DNA: TGTGCCAGCTCACCACCTTGGGCAGGGGGTAACCCCTACGAGCAGTACTTC.